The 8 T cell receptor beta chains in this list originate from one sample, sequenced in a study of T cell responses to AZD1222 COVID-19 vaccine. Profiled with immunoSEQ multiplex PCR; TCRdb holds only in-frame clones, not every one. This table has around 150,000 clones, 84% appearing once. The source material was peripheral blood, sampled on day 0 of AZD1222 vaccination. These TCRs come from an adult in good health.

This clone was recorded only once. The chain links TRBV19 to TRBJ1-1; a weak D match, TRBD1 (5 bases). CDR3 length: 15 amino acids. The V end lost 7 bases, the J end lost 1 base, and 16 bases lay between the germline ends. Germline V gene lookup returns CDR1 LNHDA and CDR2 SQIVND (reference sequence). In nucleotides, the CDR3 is TGTGCCAGTACCATAGGGATACAGGCGAACACTGAAGCTTTCTTT. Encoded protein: CASTIGIQANTEAFF.

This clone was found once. The CDR3 region has the DNA TGTGCCAGCAGTTTAGGGCGGGGGGGCCGGAATGAGCAGTTCTTC. Translated: CASSLGRGGRNEQFF. The rearrangement uses TRBV28 and TRBJ2-1, with 9 bases identical to TRBD2. The CDR3 has 15 amino acids. The V and J ends lost 2 bases and 7 bases, in that order; junction bases with no gene match: 6. The germline CDR1 and CDR2 sequences are MDHEN and SYDVKM.

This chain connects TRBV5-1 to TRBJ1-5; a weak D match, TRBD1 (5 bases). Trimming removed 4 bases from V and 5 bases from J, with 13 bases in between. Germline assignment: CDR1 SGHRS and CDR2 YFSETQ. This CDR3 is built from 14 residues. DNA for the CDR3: TGCGCCAGCAGCCCGGAGGGAGGGGATCAGCCCCAGCATTTT. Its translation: CASSPEGGDQPQHF. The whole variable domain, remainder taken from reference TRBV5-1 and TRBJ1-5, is KAGVTQTPRYLIKTRGQQVTLSCSPISGHRSVSWYQQTPGQGLQFLFEYFSETQRNKGNFPGRFSGRQFSNSRSEMNVSTLELGDSALYLCASSPEGGDQPQHFGDGTRLSIL.

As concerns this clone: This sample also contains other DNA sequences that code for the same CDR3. CDR3 bases: TGTGCCAGCAGTTTGGGGATGAACACTGAAGCTTTCTTT. Its translation is CASSLGMNTEAFF. The chain links TRBV12-3 or TRBV12-4 to TRBJ1-1; the D is unclear. The length of the CDR3 is 13 residues. V shed 3 bases and J shed 0 bases, with 5 bases lying between them.

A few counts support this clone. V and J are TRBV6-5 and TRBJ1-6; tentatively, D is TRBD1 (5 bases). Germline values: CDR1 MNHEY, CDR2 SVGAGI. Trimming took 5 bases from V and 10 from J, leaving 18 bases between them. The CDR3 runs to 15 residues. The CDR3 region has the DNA TGTGCCAGCAGTCCCCGGGACCCCACAGAGTCACCCCTCCACTTT. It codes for CASSPRDPTESPLHF.

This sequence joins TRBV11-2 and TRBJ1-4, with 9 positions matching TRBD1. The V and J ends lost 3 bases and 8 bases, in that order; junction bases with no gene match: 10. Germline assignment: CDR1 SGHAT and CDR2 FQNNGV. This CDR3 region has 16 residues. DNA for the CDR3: TGTGCCAGCAGCTTGGCTACAGGGGGCTCGGGGGAAAAACTGTTTTTT. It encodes CASSLATGGSGEKLFF.

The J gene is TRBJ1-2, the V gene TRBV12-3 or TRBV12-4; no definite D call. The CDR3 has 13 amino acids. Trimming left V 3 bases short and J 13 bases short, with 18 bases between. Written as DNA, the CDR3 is TGTGCCAGCAGTTTGCCCTCGGTGAGAGCCTGCACCTTC. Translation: CASSLPSVRACTF.

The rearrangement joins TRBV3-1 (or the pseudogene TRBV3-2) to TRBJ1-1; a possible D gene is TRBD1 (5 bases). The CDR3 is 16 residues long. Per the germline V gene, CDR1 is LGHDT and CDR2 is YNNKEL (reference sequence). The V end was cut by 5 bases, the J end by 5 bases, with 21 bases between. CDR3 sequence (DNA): TGTGCCAGCAGCTTGGGCAGCAGGGCAGGGATGACTGAAGCTTTCTTT. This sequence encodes CASSLGSRAGMTEAFF.